This T cell receptor beta chain came from a study of T cell repertoires in cytomegalovirus infection (dated by TCRdb to about 2019). For the wider study: The peptide stimulations were aimed at well-studied HLA-B-restricted epitopes as well as recently identified HLA-C-restricted CMV epitopes, whose presentation resists viral immunomodulation. The HLA type of each donor mattered for the analysis, because public TCR beta signatures pointed to carriage of CMV infection along with the matching HLA type. Beyond this particular receptor, the publication reports: The ex vivo response was dominated by HLA-C-restricted CMV-specific TCR beta clonotypes, which also provided the single most frequent clonotype in two of eight donors. In both this cohort and an independent cohort of 350 to 400 donors, the cumulative frequency of public TCR beta family members distinguished carriers of CMV infection plus the relevant HLA type.

The sequencing machine was an Illumina HiSeq 1500. Using fastp trimming at Q25 and MiXCR clonotype assembly, TCRdb reanalyzed the public sequencing data and kept in-frame beta chains. Entries are consolidated by CDR3 protein sequence, retaining the most common genes and DNA. Here the sample has under 300,000 distinct CDR3 sequences; around 20% occur a single time. The ten top clones hold approximately 19% of the sample. The sample's treatment or condition, from its label and the paper: in vitro stimulation with specific CMV peptide epitopes to enrich CMV-specific T cells. Concerning this clonotype itself: Its antigen is still unknown. No base quality values were provided; no much bigger clone lies one nucleotide off.

The CDR3 contains 15 residues, cysteine and phenylalanine counted. Only CDR3 DNA is held: 45 bases, read in frame from base 1. The germline V gene provides CDR1 LGHNA and CDR2 YNFKEQ. Cut back by 0 bases and 0 bases, the V and J ends lie 9 bases apart. The sequencing here drew on cultured PBMCs, taken from culture after CMV antigen stimulation. The receptor chain draws on TRBV4-2 and TRBJ2-7; tentative D gene TRBD1, with 5 bases matching. The clonotype originates from a human donor in good health (CMV status not recorded). Some clones in this sample may be carry-over from other donors' samples. The base sequence is TGTGCCAGCAGCCAAGATCACGACAGCTCCTACGAGCAGTACTTC. It is translated as CASSQDHDSSYEQYF.